These 6 T cell receptor beta chains came from one sample sequenced in a study of T-cell memory formation after mild COVID-19. TCRdb called the 5' RACE reads again in MiXCR, with one record for every CDR3 protein. The sample yields about 110,000 distinct CDR3 sequences, 15% to 20% seen once. Sequenced input: PBMCs or a T cell subset sorted from them (not recorded which). These receptors were collected from a young man who had mild COVID-19 (a few samples of this study predate the infection). Cell type and time point are not known.

The J gene is TRBJ2-7, the V gene TRBV7-2; weak D call: TRBD1 (6 bases). The CDR3 is 13 residues long. Trimming took off 5 bases at V and 6 bases at J, with 14 bases between the two ends. Looked up from germline, CDR1 is SGHTA and CDR2 is FQGNSA. CDR3 nucleotide sequence: TGTGCCAGCAGCGTCGAGAACAGGGTCGAGCAGTACTTC. Its protein product is CASSVENRVEQYF.

The sample holds a few counts of this clonotype. This chain joins TRBV7-2 and TRBJ2-3; a possible D gene is TRBD1 (5 bases). Trimming shortened V by 0 bases and J by 4 bases, and 8 bases separated the two germline ends. CDR1 is SGHTA and CDR2 is FQGNSA in the germline V gene. This CDR3 is 14 amino acids long. CDR3 bases: TGTGCCAGCAGCTTAGCTCAGGGTCCAGATACGCAGTATTTT. This codes for CASSLAQGPDTQYF.

The V call is TRBV20-1, the J call TRBJ2-3; TRBD1 might be the D (6 bases). Germline V gene data show CDR1 as DFQATT and CDR2 as SNEGSKA (reference sequence). V lost 6 bases and J lost 10, with 14 bases in between. CDR3 length: 11 residues. CDR3 amino acids: CSAPTGKAQYF. Here the CDR3 DNA reads TGCAGTGCCCCTACAGGGAAGGCGCAGTATTTT.

This clonotype was seen only a few times. The CDR3 sequence: CASSFSWGPWDSDTQYF. CDR3 DNA sequence: TGCGCCAGCAGCTTTTCGTGGGGACCATGGGACTCGGATACGCAGTATTTT. The rearrangement joins TRBV5-1 to TRBJ2-3, with TRBD2 as a possible D gene (6 bases). The CDR3 is 17 residues long. The ends were cut back, 2 bases at V and 6 bases at J, with 22 bases in the middle. Germline assignment: CDR1 SGHRS and CDR2 YFSETQ.

This clonotype has just a few counts. This sequence joins TRBV20-1 and TRBJ2-5, with TRBD2 identical over 10 bases. CDR3 length: 15 residues. From germline, CDR1 is DFQATT and CDR2 SNEGSKA (reference sequence). Trimming cost V 2 bases and J 0 bases; bases outside gene matches: 3. The CDR3 DNA follows: TGCAGTGCTAGAAGTAGCGGGGGGTACCAAGAGACCCAGTACTTC. Translation gives CSARSSGGYQETQYF.

This clonotype is labeled medium-sized. The chain carries TRBV7-3 and TRBJ1-6; perhaps TRBD1 as D (5 bases). V lost 2 bases and J 10 bases, leaving 9 bases between the germline ends. The CDR3 length is 13 residues. Germline lookup yields CDR1 SGHTA and CDR2 FQGTGA. The CDR3 bases are TGTGCCAGCAGCTTACAGGGTGGGTCACCCCTCCACTTT. Translated, it gives CASSLQGGSPLHF.